The 2 T cell receptor beta chains below all came from one sample that was sequenced in a study of control samples from healthy donors and cancer patients. Measured with immunoSEQ multiplex PCR; TCRdb has only the in-frame clones, and not every one. The sample consists of 160,000 or so clones, roughly 95% of them appearing once. Sample: blood. These receptors originate from a woman in her twenties or thirties in good health.

The CDR3 DNA follows: TGCAGCGCCGCGAGGCTACAAGAGACCCAGTACTTC. Its protein product is CSAARLQETQYF. The chain carries TRBV29-1 and TRBJ2-5; D unresolved. V shed 7 bases and J shed 2 bases, with 11 bases lying between them. CDR1 and CDR2 from the germline V gene are SQVTM and ANQGSEA. The CDR3 has 12 amino acids.

V and J are TRBV19 and TRBJ1-2; TRBD1 is a possible D gene (5 bases). CDR3 size: 14 residues. Germline-derived CDR1 and CDR2 are LNHDA and SQIVND (reference sequence). V gave up 6 bases and J gave up 2 bases, with 13 bases separating them. The CDR3 loop reads CASRTGTENYGYTF. The DNA for the CDR3 is TGTGCCAGTAGGACCGGGACTGAGAACTATGGCTACACCTTC.